Sequencing of this T cell receptor beta chain was carried out in a study of blood T cell repertoires in COVID-19. In the study overall: From the United States, Italy and Spain came samples of acute and convalescent COVID-19.

As processed by the authors: Amplification from reference gene primers served as the basis for estimated nucleated cell counts. Clones were read by immunoSEQ multiplex PCR, and TCRdb kept only the in-frame ones, dropping some. V, J and clone size were drawn from that table, and D and trimming were deduced from the DNA. This repertoire shows roughly 250,000 clones, 70% to 90% found once; its top ten account for roughly 4%. Sequencing was carried out using PBMCs or T cells enriched from blood (not recorded which). The source of this sequence is a woman under 40 who had recovered from COVID-19.

The DNA of the CDR3 is TGCGCCAGCAGGAGGCAGGGAACGTATCACTACACCTTC. It translates to CASRRQGTYHYTF. This sequence joins TRBV5-1 and TRBJ1-2; a possible D gene is TRBD1 (5 bases). The CDR3 length is 13 residues. Germline-derived CDR1 and CDR2 are SGHRS and YFSETQ. Trimming pared 5 bases from V and 10 bases from J, leaving 18 bases between.